The 24 T cell receptor beta chains in this list originate from one sample, sequenced in a study of cytomegalovirus exposure and HLA in healthy donors. The PCR employed 60 Vbeta primers together with 13 Jbeta primers. The protocol was immunoSEQ multiplex PCR, while the TCRdb copy is restricted to in-frame clones and leaves out a portion. The sample comprises some 200,000 clones, around 79% of which are singletons, and over 1.5% rests with the top ten. The sequenced sample was PBMCs. Receptors originate from a girl aged 5-17 years in good health and CMV-seropositive.

The chain joins TRBV5-4 to TRBJ1-2, with D perhaps matching TRBD1 (6 bases). The CDR3 loop spans 16 amino acids. Germline lookup yields CDR1 SGHNT and CDR2 YYREEE (reference sequence). Trimming took 0 bases from V and 7 from J, leaving 19 bases between them. Written as DNA, the CDR3 is TGTGCCAGCAGCTTGGTGTCGAGAGGGGGTTTTGTTGGCTACACCTTC. This encodes CASSLVSRGGFVGYTF.

The chain combines TRBV12-5 with TRBJ1-3; 9 positions match TRBD1. CDR3 length: 15 residues. Looked up from germline, CDR1 is LGHNT and CDR2 is FRNRAP. The J segment lost 4 bases and the V segment lost 6 bases, leaving 7 bases of the junction unmatched. The CDR3 protein is CASGPGTGPGNTIYF. DNA for the CDR3: TGTGCTAGTGGCCCCGGGACAGGGCCCGGAAACACCATATATTTT.

The V gene is TRBV11-2, the J gene TRBJ2-2, with 8 nucleotides matching TRBD1. In germline, CDR1 is SGHAT, CDR2 FQNNGV. The CDR3 consists of 17 residues. Germline trimming cut 5 bases from V and 1 base from J; bases unmatched to any gene: 9. The CDR3 here is CASSVFPGQENTGELFF. The DNA for the CDR3 is TGTGCCAGCAGCGTTTTTCCGGGACAGGAGAACACCGGGGAGCTGTTTTTT.

The rearrangement links TRBV5-6 to TRBJ2-5; 8 nucleotides agree with TRBD1. The tail of the sequence fits TRBJ2-7 better, so the J call may be wrong. The CDR3 runs to 14 residues. Germline loops: CDR1 SGHDT, CDR2 YYEEEE. DNA for the CDR3: TGTGCCAGCAGGTATACGGACAGGGCCCACGAGCAGTACTTC. It translates to CASRYTDRAHEQYF.

The J gene is TRBJ2-2, the V gene TRBV5-4; 8 nucleotides match TRBD2. Germline V gene lookup returns CDR1 SGHNT and CDR2 YYREEE (reference sequence). V was pared by 4 bases and J by 5 bases, with 10 bases of the junction left unmatched. CDR3 length equals 16 residues. In DNA, the CDR3 is TGTGCCAGCAGCGCTTCCGGGGGGGCTAGGACCGGGGAGCTGTTTTTT. It is translated as CASSASGGARTGELFF.

CDR3 DNA: TGTGCCAGCAGCTCCCGGACAGCTAAAAACATTCAGTACTTC. As protein: CASSSRTAKNIQYF. The rearrangement joins TRBV11-2 to TRBJ2-4, with D tentatively TRBD1 (6 bases). V gave up 4 bases and J gave up 4 bases, with 11 bases separating them. Germline lookup yields CDR1 SGHAT and CDR2 FQNNGV. This CDR3 has 14 residues. Full variable domain (outside the CDR3, taken from reference TRBV11-2 and TRBJ2-4): EAGVAQSPRYKIIEKRQSVAFWCNPISGHATLYWYQQILGQGPKLLIQFQNNGVVDDSQLPKDRFSAERLKGVDSTLKIQPAKLEDSAVYLCASSSRTAKNIQYFGAGTRLSVL.

V and J are TRBV11-2 and TRBJ1-4; unclear D gene. Trimming took 1 base from V and 7 from J, leaving 16 bases between them. Germline CDR1 and CDR2: SGHAT and FQNNGV. The CDR3 consists of 16 residues. The CDR3: CASSLVTAKAVEKLFF. The CDR3 nucleotides are TGTGCCAGCAGCTTAGTCACGGCCAAAGCGGTTGAAAAACTGTTTTTT.

In its sample, this clone was seen a few times. This sequence joins TRBV7-8 and TRBJ1-4; 7 nucleotides line up with TRBD1. From germline, CDR1 is SGHVS and CDR2 FQNEAQ. The CDR3 loop spans 14 amino acids. V shed 4 bases and J 7 bases; nucleotides not matched to a gene: 6. CDR3 DNA: TGTGCCAGCAGCTCCGAAGGGGGCTCTGAAAAACTGTTTTTT. It yields the protein CASSSEGGSEKLFF.

The chain recombines TRBV28 with TRBJ1-2; 10 nucleotides match TRBD1. The V and J ends lost 6 bases and 3 bases, in that order; junction bases with no gene match: 7. Germline V CDR1 and CDR2: MDHEN, SYDVKM. The length of the CDR3 is 15 residues. Here the CDR3 reads CASSEGTGVDYGYTF. The CDR3 DNA reads TGTGCCAGCAGCGAAGGGACAGGGGTAGACTATGGCTACACCTTC.

This chain links TRBV18 with TRBJ2-1; 8 positions match TRBD2. V dropped 0 bases and J dropped 0; count of bases not matched to a gene: 10. CDR1 KGHSH and CDR2 LQKENI come from the germline V gene. The CDR3 totals 19 residues. DNA for the CDR3: TGTGCCAGCTCACCACCATCCAGCGGGGGTTATAGCTCCTACAATGAGCAGTTCTTC. Translated, it gives CASSPPSSGGYSSYNEQFF. The full variable domain, completed using reference TRBV18 and TRBJ2-1, is NAGVMQNPRHLVRRRGQEARLRCSPMKGHSHVYWYRQLPEEGLKFMVYLQKENIIDESGMPKERFSAEFPKEGPSILRIQQVVRGDSAAYFCASSPPSSGGYSSYNEQFFGPGTRLTVL.

The chain combines TRBV7-2 with TRBJ2-3, with TRBD2 matching over 7 bases. V lost 1 base and J lost 3; bases outside the gene matches: 7. The germline CDR1 and CDR2 sequences are SGHTA and FQGNSA. The CDR3 contains 16 residues. The CDR3, as DNA: TGTGCCAGCAGCTTAGTTGTCGGGACTATTACAGATACGCAGTATTTT. Its translation is CASSLVVGTITDTQYF.

V and J are TRBV30 and TRBJ1-2; perhaps TRBD1 as D (5 bases). Per germline, CDR1 GTSNPN and CDR2 SVGIG (reference sequence). Trimming took off 4 bases at V and 3 bases at J, with 18 bases between the two ends. This CDR3 region has 15 residues. CDR3 in amino acids: CAWTHNRGSHYGYTF. CDR3 nucleotides: TGTGCCTGGACCCATAACCGGGGGTCGCACTATGGCTACACCTTC.

The rearrangement links TRBV4-1 to TRBJ2-3, with D maybe TRBD1 (5 bases). This CDR3 has 15 residues. Trimming removed 2 bases from V and 1 base from J, with 10 bases in between. The germline V gene has CDR1 MGHRA and CDR2 YSYEKL. The CDR3 loop reads CASSQTGTGTDTQYF. The CDR3 DNA follows: TGCGCCAGCAGCCAAACAGGTACCGGCACAGATACGCAGTATTTT.

This sequence joins TRBV4-2 and TRBJ2-5, with D unclear. Germline CDR1 LGHNA, CDR2 YNFKEQ. The CDR3 runs to 12 residues. V lost 4 bases and J lost 3, with 6 bases in between. The CDR3 sequence is CASSRAEETQYF. DNA for the CDR3: TGTGCCAGCAGCCGGGCAGAAGAGACCCAGTACTTC.

The chain carries TRBV5-4 and TRBJ2-7, with 10 positions matching TRBD1. The length of the CDR3 is 14 residues. After removal of 1 base from V and 5 bases from J, the junction contained 3 bases not matched to a gene. CDR1 and CDR2 from the germline V gene are SGHNT and YYREEE (reference sequence). The DNA for the CDR3 is TGTGCCAGCAGCTTGTCGGACAGGGGGAACGAGCAGTACTTC. As protein: CASSLSDRGNEQYF.

The J gene is TRBJ1-5, the V gene TRBV6-1, with 7 bases matching TRBD1. This CDR3 spans 13 amino acids. CDR1 MNHNS and CDR2 SASEGT come from the germline V gene. Trimming cost V 2 bases and J 6 bases; bases outside gene matches: 1. The CDR3 DNA follows: TGTGCCAGCAGTGAAAACAGGGGTCAGCCCCAGCATTTT. It encodes CASSENRGQPQHF.

This CDR3 reads CASSKQGLPTEAFF. The CDR3 DNA is TGTGCCAGCAGCAAACAGGGTCTGCCGACTGAAGCTTTCTTT. This chain joins TRBV9 and TRBJ1-1; possible D gene TRBD1, 6 bases. The CDR3 sequence is 14 residues long. Per the germline V gene, CDR1 is SGDLS and CDR2 is YYNGEE. The ends were cut back, 4 bases at V and 5 bases at J, with 15 bases in the middle.

This chain joins TRBV5-6 and TRBJ2-7; TRBD1 aligns across 7 bases. V dropped 0 bases and J dropped 3; count of bases not matched to a gene: 3. Germline V CDR1 and CDR2: SGHDT, YYEEEE. The CDR3 covers 14 residues. CDR3 region: CASSLAGQLYEQYF. The CDR3 nucleotides are TGTGCCAGCAGCTTGGCGGGACAGCTCTACGAGCAGTACTTC.

The V call is TRBV7-9, the J call TRBJ2-1; TRBD2 matches at 12 bases. Germline-derived CDR1 and CDR2 are SEHNR and FQNEAQ (reference sequence). The ends lost 5 bases at V and 10 bases at J; junction bases unmatched: 6. There are 14 residues in the CDR3. The CDR3 is CASSPGLAGTEQFF. The CDR3 DNA follows: TGTGCCAGCAGCCCAGGACTAGCGGGGACGGAGCAGTTCTTC.

This clone was detected once. This chain links TRBV11-3 with TRBJ2-1; 8 bases match TRBD2. The CDR3 covers 17 residues. V gave up 0 bases and J gave up 7 bases; unmatched junction bases: 11. In germline, CDR1 is SGHNT, CDR2 YENEEA. The DNA of the CDR3 is TGTGCCAGCAGCTTAGATTGGGCCAGCGGGGGAGGGAATGAGCAGTTCTTC. Translation gives CASSLDWASGGGNEQFF.

The chain uses TRBV7-9 and TRBJ1-5, with 9 bases matching TRBD1. Germline values: CDR1 SEHNR, CDR2 FQNEAQ (reference sequence). CDR3 length equals 14 residues. Unmatched junction bases numbered 5, after V lost 5 bases and J lost 6 bases. The CDR3 sequence is CASSKTGGGQPQHF. The CDR3 nucleotides are TGTGCCAGCAGCAAGACAGGGGGGGGTCAGCCCCAGCATTTT.

This chain connects TRBV5-1 to TRBJ1-3, with 8 bases that match TRBD1. There are 19 residues in the CDR3. Trimming took 0 bases from V and 0 from J; bases not matched to a gene: 11. Germline V lookup: CDR1 SGHRS, CDR2 YFSETQ. The CDR3 loop reads CASSLGTGGSLSSGNTIYF. The CDR3 nucleotides read TGCGCCAGCAGCTTGGGTACAGGGGGGTCCCTGAGCTCTGGAAACACCATATATTTT.

The chain combines TRBV6-5 with TRBJ1-4; the D gene is possibly TRBD1 (5 bases). The V end was cut by 8 bases, the J end by 5 bases, with 12 bases between. Germline CDR1 is MNHEY and CDR2 is SVGAGI. CDR3 length: 13 residues. The CDR3 DNA reads as TGTGCCAGCGGTAGACAGACAAATGAAAAACTGTTTTTT. Its protein product is CASGRQTNEKLFF.

The chain couples TRBV27 to TRBJ1-1; TRBD1 matches 7 bases. CDR3 size: 13 residues. Germline-derived CDR1 and CDR2 are MNHEY and SMNVEV (reference sequence). V lost 5 bases, J lost 9 bases, and 9 bases stayed unmatched. The CDR3, as DNA: TGTGCCAGCAGTAGAAGACAGGGATGGCAAGCTTTCTTT. Residues: CASSRRQGWQAFF.